This T cell receptor beta chain was identified in a study of blood T cell repertoires in COVID-19 (dated by TCRdb to the early 2020s). Some background on the complete study: Collaborator samples came from the United States, Italy and Spain and covered acute and convalescent phases of COVID-19. Samples came from the ongoing ImmuneRACE study (first 160 participants) plus 1,254 subjects from 6 global collaborators. Sample metadata almost always included a de-identified subject ID, COVID-19 status, age in years and sex. The material from the prospective study consisted of cDNA or gDNA derived from T cells, B-cell-depleted T cells, or PBMCs. Deeply sampled blood TCRbeta repertoires from subjects exposed to, actively infected with, or recovered from COVID-19 were included in the dataset. A freely available public database, intended as a resource for researchers studying the immune response to SARS-CoV-2, is where the repertoires were released. Where available, HLA class I and class II types were obtained from metadata supplied by the sample provider rather than from assay-based typing.

The immunoSEQ Assay, a bias-controlled multiplex PCR, was used to amplify TCRbeta CDR3 regions from genomic DNA. Per the source publication's procedure: Within the assay, amplification of reference gene primers was used to estimate how many nucleated cells each sample contained. Sequence reads were collapsed and filtered to measure the absolute abundance of every unique TCRbeta CDR3 rearrangement. For each sample, productive Simpson clonality was calculated as the square root of Simpson's diversity index over productive rearrangements. Imported from immuneACCESS, the table was reduced by TCRdb to in-frame sequences with V and J called. These copies leave out some clones; in studies compared against another copy, an unresolved V gene accounts for under half, and the cause of the remainder is not known. Clone size and the V and J calls come from that table; the DNA yielded D and trimming. In this sample the table shows approximately 200,000 clones, about 85% of which occur a single time. In total, the top ten clones hold roughly a tenth of the sample.

One collaborating source in Seattle enrolled patients during active infection and followed them longitudinally through the course of disease. Whole blood was collected in K2EDTA tubes by collaborating institutions according to the institutions' own protocols. Collaborator samples were shipped for TCRbeta analysis as frozen whole blood, isolated PBMCs, or DNA extracted from either sample type. On the study overall, not on this receptor specifically: Clinical and demographic metadata were provided uncurated, with the amount varying by source and participant.

As to this clone: Its target antigen remains unknown. Base qualities are missing; no much larger clone stands one base away.

Germline trimming amounts to 3 bases on V and 5 bases on J, with 7 as the count of junction bases outside the gene matches. The CDR3 sequence holds 16 residues, the cysteine and phenylalanine included. Kept here is only the CDR3 DNA, which spans 48 bases and is read in frame from base 1. CDR1 SGHTA and CDR2 FQGNSA are derived from the germline V gene. This clonotype originated in a woman at least 80 years old with COVID-19, enrolled during active disease. Source material: peripheral blood. The V and J genes are TRBV7-2 and TRBJ2-5, with 12 bases in between that match TRBD2. The sequenced DNA: TGTGCCAGCAGCTTTTCTAGCGGGGGGGCCGGGGAGACCCAGTACTTC. Its translation is CASSFSSGGAGETQYF.